Each of the 10 T cell receptor beta chains below was sequenced from the same sample in a study of immune cell composition in non-small cell lung cancer. The repertoire was sequenced with immunoSEQ multiplex PCR; TCRdb's copy has only in-frame clones and lacks some. The table shows thousands of clones, with 80% to 90% occurring only once. Sequencing input: lung tumor tissue. The receptors were sampled from a human donor with non-small cell lung cancer.

The chain carries TRBV28 and TRBJ1-2; D is unresolved. Trimming stripped 6 bases from V and 4 bases from J, with 21 bases between. The germline V gene encodes CDR1 MDHEN and CDR2 SYDVKM. The length of the CDR3 is 16 residues. The CDR3 protein is CASSHFGGQSGYGYTF. The CDR3 DNA reads as TGTGCCAGCAGCCATTTCGGAGGGCAGTCGGGCTATGGCTACACCTTC.

This sequence joins TRBV2 and TRBJ1-1, with D possibly TRBD1 on 6 matching bases. The germline V and J ends were trimmed by 6 bases and 1 base, with 15 bases remaining between them. The germline V gene has CDR1 SNHLY and CDR2 FYNNEI. The CDR3 loop spans 15 amino acids. The CDR3 DNA sequence: TGTGCCAGCAGGTTAGAAGCAGGGGAGAACACTGAAGCTTTCTTT. Its translation: CASRLEAGENTEAFF.

V and J are TRBV9 and TRBJ2-7; 7 bases match TRBD1. The CDR3 is 14 amino acids. After removal of 3 bases from V and 10 bases from J, the junction contained 13 bases not matched to a gene. Germline V gene data show CDR1 as SGDLS and CDR2 as YYNGEE. The CDR3 DNA is TGTGCCAGCAGCGAGTCCCTCAAAGGGGGCAGTCAGTACTTC. Translated: CASSESLKGGSQYF.

The chain combines TRBV19 with TRBJ2-5; 11 nucleotides match TRBD2. V dropped 4 bases and J dropped 4; count of bases not matched to a gene: 8. The length of the CDR3 is 16 residues. Germline V gives CDR1 LNHDA, CDR2 SQIVND (reference sequence). As DNA, the CDR3 is TGTGCCAGTAGTAGTCTAGCGGGAGGAATAGTAGAGACCCAGTACTTC. It yields the protein CASSSLAGGIVETQYF.

The rearrangement uses TRBV7-2 and TRBJ2-5; 7 positions agree with TRBD1. J gave up 5 bases and V 5 bases, and 14 bases lay outside the gene matches. This CDR3 spans 16 amino acids. The germline V gene has CDR1 SGHTA and CDR2 FQGNSA. DNA for the CDR3: TGTGCCAGCAGCCAAAGGCCTCGACAGGGATGGGAGACCCAGTACTTC. Its protein is CASSQRPRQGWETQYF.

This chain joins TRBV6-5 and TRBJ2-3, with a possible D match to TRBD2 (5 bases). The germline gives CDR1 MNHEY, CDR2 SVGAGI. The CDR3 runs to 14 residues. The ends were cut back, 11 bases at V and 0 bases at J, with 15 bases in the middle. CDR3 coding DNA: TGTGCCGGAGGAGCGTCCTCGAGCACAGATACGCAGTATTTT. It translates to CAGGASSSTDTQYF.

The chain joins TRBV11-2 to TRBJ2-1; possibly TRBD1 for D (5 bases). Per germline, CDR1 SGHAT and CDR2 FQNNGV. Trimming cost V 1 base and J 8 bases, with 18 bases left between them. CDR3 length: 16 amino acids. CDR3 amino acids: CASSLGLGQFVDEQFF. For the CDR3, the DNA is TGTGCCAGCAGCTTAGGGTTGGGGCAGTTTGTGGATGAGCAGTTCTTC.

The gene calls are TRBV6-1 and TRBJ2-7; 9 positions match TRBD1. CDR1 and CDR2 from the germline V gene are MNHNS and SASEGT. This CDR3 has 13 residues. V lost 8 bases and J lost 5; bases outside the gene matches: 7. Here the CDR3 DNA reads TGTGCCAGCCGTAGACAGGGGGGGGACGAGCAGTACTTC. Protein product: CASRRQGGDEQYF.

V and J are TRBV11-2 and TRBJ2-7; no reliable D call. V lost 5 bases, J lost 6 bases, and 11 bases lay in between. The length of the CDR3 is 12 residues. Germline assignment: CDR1 SGHAT and CDR2 FQNNGV. CDR3 region: CASSPVLREQYF. CDR3 DNA sequence: TGTGCCAGCAGCCCCGTCCTACGCGAGCAGTACTTC.

The chain joins TRBV5-1 to TRBJ2-7, with D uncertain. CDR1 and CDR2 (germline): SGHRS, YFSETQ. V was clipped by 9 bases and J by 4 bases, with 20 bases between them. This CDR3 is built from 14 residues. CDR3 nucleotide sequence: TGCGCCACCTTTTCCAACGACAACCCTTACGAGCAGTACTTC. Protein: CATFSNDNPYEQYF.